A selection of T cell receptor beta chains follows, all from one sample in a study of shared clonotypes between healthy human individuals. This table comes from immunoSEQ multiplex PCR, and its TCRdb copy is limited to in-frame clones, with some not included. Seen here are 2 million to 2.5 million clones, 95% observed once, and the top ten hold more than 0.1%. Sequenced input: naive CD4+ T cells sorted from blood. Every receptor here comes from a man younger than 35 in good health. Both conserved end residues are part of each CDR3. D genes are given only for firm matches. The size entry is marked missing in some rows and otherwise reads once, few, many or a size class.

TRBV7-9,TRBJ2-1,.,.,TGTGCCAGCAGCCCGATTGCTGCTCTGTGGAATGAGCAGTTCTTC,CASSPIAALWNEQFF
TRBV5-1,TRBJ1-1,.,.,TGCGCCAGCAGCTTTGCAGAGAACACTGAAGCTTTCTTT,CASSFAENTEAFF
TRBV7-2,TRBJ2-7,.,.,TGTGCCAGCAGCCCTCGTCTAGGACTCTACGAGCAGTACTTC,CASSPRLGLYEQYF
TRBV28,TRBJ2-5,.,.,TGTGCCACCACCGGACAGATTGTCGGGGAGACCCAGTACTTC,CATTGQIVGETQYF
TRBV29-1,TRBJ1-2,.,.,TGCAGCGTTGAAATGGGGTACTATGGCTACACCTTC,CSVEMGYYGYTF
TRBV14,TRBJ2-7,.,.,TGTGCCAGCAGCCTGGCATGGGGCTACGAGCAGTACTTC,CASSLAWGYEQYF
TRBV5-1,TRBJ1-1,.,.,TGCGCCAGCAGCAATGACGGACAAGAAGCTTTCTTT,CASSNDGQEAFF
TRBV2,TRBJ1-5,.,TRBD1,TGTGCCAGCAGTGACCAGGGGGATCAGCCCCAGCATTTT,CASSDQGDQPQHF
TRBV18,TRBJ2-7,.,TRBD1,TGTGCCAGCTCACAGGACAGGGTCGCAAACAGAGAGCAGTACTTC,CASSQDRVANREQYF
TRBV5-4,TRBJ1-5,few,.,TGTGCCAGCAGCTTTGACGGTCAGCCCCAGCATTTT,CASSFDGQPQHF
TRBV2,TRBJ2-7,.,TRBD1,TGTGCCAGCAACGGACAGGGAAAAGGTAACGAGCAGTACTTC,CASNGQGKGNEQYF
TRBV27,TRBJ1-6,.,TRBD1,TGTGCCAGCAGCGAACGGGACAGGGGGAGTTCACCCCTCCACTTT,CASSERDRGSSPLHF
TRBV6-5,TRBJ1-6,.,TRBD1,TGTGCCAGCAGACCAGCCGGGACAGGGGGTTCACCCCTCCACTTT,CASRPAGTGGSPLHF
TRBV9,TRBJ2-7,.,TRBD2,TGTGCCAGCAGCGTAGATGGGGGAGGGCCAAGGTACGAGCAGTACTTC,CASSVDGGGPRYEQYF
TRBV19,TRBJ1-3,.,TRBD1,TGTGCCAGTAGTCGGGACAGGGGAAACACCATATATTTT,CASSRDRGNTIYF
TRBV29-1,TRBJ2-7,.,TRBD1,TGCAGCGTTGAATCGGGACAGGGCAAATGGGAGCAGTACTTC,CSVESGQGKWEQYF
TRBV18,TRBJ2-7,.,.,TGTGCCAGCTCGCTTGGGCCCTTCACAGGGTCCAGTTTATACGAGCAGTACTTC,CASSLGPFTGSSLYEQYF
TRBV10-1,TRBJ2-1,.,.,TGCGCCAGCAGTGAGTCTCGGGGAGTTGTGAATGAGCAGTTCTTC,CASSESRGVVNEQFF
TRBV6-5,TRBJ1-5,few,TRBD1,TGTGCCAGCAGGACAGGGAACGGCAATCAGCCCCAGCATTTT,CASRTGNGNQPQHF
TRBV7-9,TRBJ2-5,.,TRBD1,TGTGCCAGCAGCCCACTCGGGACAGGGGTGGAGACCCAGTACTTC,CASSPLGTGVETQYF
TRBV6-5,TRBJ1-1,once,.,TGTGCCAGCAGTTACGACGGGCAGGGGATCACTGAAGCTTTCTTT,CASSYDGQGITEAFF
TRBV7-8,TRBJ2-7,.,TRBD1,TGTGCCAGCAGCGGCGGGACAGGGTATACCTACGAGCAGTACTTC,CASSGGTGYTYEQYF
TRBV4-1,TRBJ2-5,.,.,TGCGCCAGCAGCCAAGGTATTCAAGAGACCCAGTACTTC,CASSQGIQETQYF
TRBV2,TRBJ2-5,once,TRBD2,TGTGCCAGCAGTGAAGGAGGACTAGCGGGGGTTGTCCAGTACTTC,CASSEGGLAGVVQYF
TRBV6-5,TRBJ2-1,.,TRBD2,TGTGCCAGCAGTTCAGGGACTAGCGGGGCCGGTGAGCAGTTCTTC,CASSSGTSGAGEQFF
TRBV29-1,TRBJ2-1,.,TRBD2,TGCAGCGTGGGGGATAGCGGGAGGGTGAAGGGGAATGAGCAGTTCTTC,CSVGDSGRVKGNEQFF
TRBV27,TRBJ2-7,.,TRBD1,TGTGCCAGCAGTTTACGGACAGGCTTGGGCTACGAGCAGTACTTC,CASSLRTGLGYEQYF
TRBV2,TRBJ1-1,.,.,TGTGCCAGCAGTAACCTTCTGAACACTGAAGCTTTCTTT,CASSNLLNTEAFF
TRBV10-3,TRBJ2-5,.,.,TGTGCCATCAGTGCCGGTGGAGCACTTAGTCAAGAGACCCAGTACTTC,CAISAGGALSQETQYF
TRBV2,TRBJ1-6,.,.,TGTGCCAGCCTTCAGGACATCATGGCAATTAATTCACCCCTCCACTTT,CASLQDIMAINSPLHF
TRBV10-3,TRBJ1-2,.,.,TGTGCCATCAGTGAGTCGAAACCCGGGCGGGGGAGTAACTATGGCTACACCTTC,CAISESKPGRGSNYGYTF
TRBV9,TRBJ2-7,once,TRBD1,TGTGCCAGCAGCCTCCACGGGACAGGGGCCTACGAGCAGTACTTC,CASSLHGTGAYEQYF
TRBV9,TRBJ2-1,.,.,TGTGCCAGCAGCGAGGGGACCTACAATGAGCAGTTCTTC,CASSEGTYNEQFF
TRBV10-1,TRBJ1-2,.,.,TGCGCCAGCAGTGAGTCCAGGAACTATGGCTACACCTTC,CASSESRNYGYTF
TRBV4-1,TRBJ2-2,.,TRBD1,TGCGCCAGCAGCCAAGATGGGACAGATACTCCGAACACCGGGGAGCTGTTTTTT,CASSQDGTDTPNTGELFF
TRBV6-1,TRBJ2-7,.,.,TGTGCCAGCATTCTGGACAGAATCTCCTACGAGCAGTACTTC,CASILDRISYEQYF
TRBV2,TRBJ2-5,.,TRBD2,TGTGCCAGCAGCTGGACTAGCGGGGGGGAGAGAGAGACCCAGTACTTC,CASSWTSGGERETQYF
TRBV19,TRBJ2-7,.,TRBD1,TGTGCCAGTAGGTCGACAGGGGTCTACGAGCAGTACTTC,CASRSTGVYEQYF
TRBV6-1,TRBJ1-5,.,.,TGTGCCATCCTGGGGCAGACAGGAGGTGGTCAGCCCCAGCATTTT,CAILGQTGGGQPQHF
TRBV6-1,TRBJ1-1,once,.,TGTGCCAGCAGTGGGGGCTCTGAAGCTTTCTTT,CASSGGSEAFF
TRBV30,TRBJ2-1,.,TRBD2,TGTGCCTGGAGTGTGTTTGGCGGGGGGCCGTACAATGAGCAGTTCTTC,CAWSVFGGGPYNEQFF
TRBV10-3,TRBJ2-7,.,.,TGTGCCATCAGTGAGTCTTCGTGGATCTACGAGCAGTACTTC,CAISESSWIYEQYF
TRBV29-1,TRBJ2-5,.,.,TGCAGCGTTGACCCCTGGGGGACTGGGAAAGAGACCCAGTACTTC,CSVDPWGTGKETQYF
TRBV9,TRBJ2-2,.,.,TGTGCCAGCAGCGTAGGAAGGAGAACCGGGGAGCTGTTTTTT,CASSVGRRTGELFF
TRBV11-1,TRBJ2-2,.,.,TGTGCCAGCAGCTTAATTGGCGGGCCCGGCCGGGAGCTGTTTTTT,CASSLIGGPGRELFF
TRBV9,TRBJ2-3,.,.,TGTGCCAGCAGCGTAGTAAATGGGGCGAAAGATACGCAGTATTTT,CASSVVNGAKDTQYF
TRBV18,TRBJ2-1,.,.,TGTGCCAGCTCACCACCGATACTGACGGGGATTGAGCAGTTCTTC,CASSPPILTGIEQFF
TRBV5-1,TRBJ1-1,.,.,TGCGCCAGCAGCTTGGTTGATCGGGGCAGCACTGAAGCTTTCTTT,CASSLVDRGSTEAFF
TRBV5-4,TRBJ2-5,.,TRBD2,TGTGCCAGCAGCTCGACTAGCGGGGGGGCGGAGACCCAGTACTTC,CASSSTSGGAETQYF
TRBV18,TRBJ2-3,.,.,TGTGCCAGCTCACCAGGGGGCCAAGATACGCAGTATTTT,CASSPGGQDTQYF
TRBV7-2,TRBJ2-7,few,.,TGTGCCAGCAGCTTAGCTGGGGGCTACGAGCAGTACTTC,CASSLAGGYEQYF